This T cell receptor (beta chain) is drawn from a study of blood T cell repertoires in COVID-19. At the level of the study: Some COVID-19 samples were acute and others convalescent; all came from the United States, Italy and Spain. Nucleic acid was either cDNA or gDNA, and it came from T cells, B-cell-depleted T cells, or PBMCs.

Original analysis: Quantification of nucleated cells was approximated via reference gene primer amplification. Assay used: immunoSEQ multiplex PCR; TCRdb lists only in-frame clones, some missing. Clone size and V and J calls were adopted from that table, with D and trimming inferred from the DNA. The table has 90,000 to 120,000 clones, around 90% seen once. The clonotype was recovered from a woman aged 25 to 39 with acute or convalescent COVID-19. The material sequenced was peripheral blood.

The CDR3: CASSQYQRRTYEQYF. The CDR3 DNA follows: TGTGCCAGCAGCCAATACCAGCGGCGAACCTACGAGCAGTACTTC. The V call is TRBV14, the J call TRBJ2-7, with D possibly being TRBD2 (5 bases). Looked up from germline, CDR1 is SGHDN and CDR2 is FVKESK. Trimming pared 2 bases from V and 2 bases from J, leaving 13 bases between. The CDR3 runs to 15 residues.